What follows describes a single TCR beta chain. The target antigen is unknown. Generated by immunoSEQ multiplex PCR, the TCRdb table keeps only in-frame clones and is missing some. The sample has fewer than 80,000 clones, over 65% seen once. V was clipped by 8 bases and J by 3 bases; unmatched bases: 12. The CDR3 is made up of 16 amino acids. Germline CDR1 reads SNHLY; CDR2 reads FYNNEI. This specimen comes from a study of radiation and T cells in renal cell carcinoma. Regarding the study as a whole: From baseline, blood top tumor clonotypes peaked at 2 weeks post-radiation.

Noted time point: blood 4 weeks post-SBRT, at nephrectomy. The treatment is: 15 Gy SBRT to primary tumor, nephrectomy 4 weeks later. Nephrectomy followed 15 Gy stereotactic body radiation by 4 weeks. This renal cell carcinoma was of the clear cell type. This chain connects TRBV2 to TRBJ2-5; the match to TRBD1 covers 10 bases. The sample here was blood, taken from a patient whose treatment included radiotherapy and nephrectomy. This clonotype originated in a woman aged 60 to 75 with renal cell carcinoma. For the CDR3, the DNA is TGTGCCAGCGGGCGCCGGACAGGGGGAGAGGAAGAGACCCAGTACTTC. As protein: CASGRRTGGEEETQYF.